This T cell receptor (beta chain) was recorded in a study of blood T cell repertoires in COVID-19. CDR1 is LGHNA, CDR2 YNFKEQ, per germline. The V and J ends lost 3 bases and 4 bases respectively, with 17 bases between them. CDR3 size: 16 residues. Sequencing used immunoSEQ multiplex PCR; TCRdb keeps in-frame clones, though not all of them. In the table there are a few hundred thousand clones, about 86% of which are singletons. The V call is TRBV4-2, the J call TRBJ2-3; D gene unclear. This receptor was obtained from a man aged 50 to 60 who had recovered from COVID-19. The sequenced material came from PBMCs or T cells enriched from blood (not recorded which). CDR3 in amino acids: CASSQAGTSDPDTQYF. The CDR3 DNA reads TGTGCCAGCAGCCAGGCAGGAACCTCTGATCCAGATACGCAGTATTTT.